This T cell receptor (beta chain) was observed in a study of a mutant IDH1 vaccine in newly diagnosed glioma. For the study at large: Vaccines were begun 4-6 weeks after radiotherapy alone, or with temozolomide cycles. Treated patients, averaging approximately 40 years, were about 62% male and roughly 38% female. V12 corresponded to week 35 and V13 to week 47.

On this clone itself: Its antigen remains unknown.

TCRdb keeps only in-frame clones here, not all; method: immunoSEQ multiplex PCR. The table shows 29,000 or so clones, with about four fifths occurring only once. Time point of the sample: week 35, safety follow-up. A single vaccine dose contained 300 ug of mutant IDH1 20-mer peptide, and topical imiquimod was used with it. Specimen: PBMCs, collected from a glioma patient whose treatment included an IDH1 peptide vaccine. This TCR was sampled from a man aged 50 to 60 with glioma.

The CDR3 protein is CASTRSGISSYEQYF. For the CDR3, the DNA is TGTGCCAGCACCCGATCAGGGATTAGCTCCTACGAGCAGTACTTC. The chain uses TRBV6-5 and TRBJ2-7, with a possible D match to TRBD1 (5 bases). CDR1 is MNHEY and CDR2 is SVGAGI in the germline V gene. This CDR3 comprises 15 residues. V was trimmed by 7 bases and J by 0 bases, leaving 16 bases between them.